These 13 T cell receptor beta chains were all obtained from the same sample, sequenced in a study of blood T cells in healthy people across ages. Through a sample-barcoded 5' primer and a J-beta primer mix, a second PCR was run for roughly 7 to 12 cycles. MiXCR, run by TCRdb on the 5' RACE reads, gives a single entry per CDR3 protein. This table has around 2 million distinct CDR3 sequences, about two fifths appearing once. Material for sequencing was blood. The source is a human donor in good health.

The J gene is TRBJ2-3, the V gene TRBV7-6; TRBD2 agrees at 7 bases. Unmatched junction bases numbered 11, after V lost 5 bases and J lost 0 bases. Germline V gene data show CDR1 as SGHVS and CDR2 as FNYEAQ. The CDR3 consists of 17 residues. The CDR3: CASSPRPAGLSTDTQYF. DNA of the CDR3: TGTGCCAGCAGCCCCCGACCAGCGGGGCTAAGCACAGATACGCAGTATTTT.

This clonotype has more than one count but fewer than ten. The V gene is TRBV12-3 or TRBV12-4, the J gene TRBJ1-1; D is ambiguous. The V and J ends lost 1 base and 4 bases respectively, with 4 bases between them. The CDR3 has 12 amino acids. The CDR3 here is CASSLVTTEAFF. CDR3 DNA sequence: TGTGCCAGCAGTTTAGTTACCACTGAAGCTTTCTTT.

The rearrangement joins TRBV3-1 to TRBJ2-3, with D tentatively TRBD1 or TRBD2 (5 bases each). The V end lost 0 bases, the J end lost 0 bases, and 10 bases lay between the germline ends. The CDR3 extends over 16 amino acids. CDR1 and CDR2 (germline): LGHDT, YNNKEL (reference sequence). In nucleotides, the CDR3 is TGTGCCAGCAGCCAAGATCATGGGGGAAGCACAGATACGCAGTATTTT. It translates to CASSQDHGGSTDTQYF.

The rearrangement uses TRBV12-3 or TRBV12-4 and TRBJ2-1; D possibly matches TRBD1 or TRBD2 (5 bases each). The V gene lost 4 bases and the J gene lost 4 bases, with 5 bases spanning the gap. The CDR3 is 12 amino acids. CDR3 amino acids: CASSWGYNEQFF. The CDR3 DNA follows: TGTGCCAGCAGTTGGGGGTACAATGAGCAGTTCTTC.

The chain has TRBV7-2 and TRBJ1-2, with D unresolved. Germline V lookup: CDR1 SGHTA, CDR2 FQGNSA. The CDR3 has 15 amino acids. The V gene lost 1 base and the J gene lost 4 bases, with 13 bases spanning the gap. This chain's CDR3 is CASSLVMGSFYGYTF. The CDR3 DNA follows: TGTGCCAGCAGCTTAGTGATGGGATCCTTCTATGGCTACACCTTC.

This clonotype showed up just a few times. The gene calls are TRBV20-1 and TRBJ2-1; no reliable D call. This CDR3 region has 16 residues. The germline V gene encodes CDR1 DFQATT and CDR2 SNEGSKA (reference sequence). V lost 1 base and J 0 bases, leaving 13 bases between the germline ends. CDR3 sequence (DNA): TGCAGTGCTAGAGTCCCTTACTTAGACTCCTACAATGAGCAGTTCTTC. This translates into CSARVPYLDSYNEQFF.

At least ten counts were recorded for this clonotype. V gene TRBV20-1 combines with J gene TRBJ2-1; 7 positions agree with TRBD1. This CDR3 contains 13 residues. V lost 3 bases and J lost 3; bases outside the gene matches: 2. Germline V lookup: CDR1 DFQATT, CDR2 SNEGSKA (reference sequence). CDR3 sequence (DNA): TGCAGTGCTAGGACAGGGAACTACAATGAGCAGTTCTTC. This codes for CSARTGNYNEQFF.

This clonotype showed up just a few times. J is TRBJ1-2 and V is TRBV7-9; perhaps TRBD1 as D (6 bases). V lost 3 bases and J lost 2, with 16 bases in between. Germline V gene lookup returns CDR1 SEHNR and CDR2 FQNEAQ (reference sequence). CDR3 length: 16 residues. CDR3 sequence reads: CASSFVRGSYNYGYTF. The CDR3 DNA follows: TGTGCCAGCAGCTTCGTCAGGGGCAGCTACAACTATGGCTACACCTTC.

The rearrangement links TRBV20-1 to TRBJ2-1; tentative D call: TRBD1 (5 bases). Trimming stripped 4 bases from V and 0 bases from J, with 19 bases between. The CDR3 runs 17 residues. The V gene's germline CDR1 is DFQATT and CDR2 SNEGSKA (reference sequence). CDR3 DNA sequence: TGCAGTGCTAATCGACATTACAGGCAGAGCTCCTACAATGAGCAGTTCTTC. Residues: CSANRHYRQSSYNEQFF.

This chain uses TRBV9 with TRBJ2-7; possible D gene TRBD1, 6 bases. The J call is uncertain, as TRBJ2-5 better fits the DNA end. The germline CDR1 and CDR2 sequences are SGDLS and YYNGEE. CDR3 size: 12 residues. In DNA form, the CDR3 reads TGTGCCAACTCACAGGGTAGGGAGACCCAGTACTTC. Translation gives CANSQGRETQYF.

The genes are TRBV7-9 and TRBJ2-1; D unclear. Germline V gene lookup returns CDR1 SEHNR and CDR2 FQNEAQ (reference sequence). V shed 0 bases and J shed 8 bases, with 8 bases lying between them. The CDR3 sequence is 13 residues long. The CDR3 loop is CASSLAEGHEQFF. The CDR3 DNA is TGTGCCAGCAGCTTAGCGGAAGGTCATGAGCAGTTCTTC.

The rearrangement links TRBV20-1 to TRBJ1-1, with D possibly TRBD1 on 5 matching bases. There are 14 residues in the CDR3. Germline V gene sequence: CDR1 DFQATT, CDR2 SNEGSKA (reference sequence). The V end lost 2 bases, the J end lost 2 bases, and 12 bases lay between the germline ends. The CDR3: CSARRGPPNTEAFF. The CDR3 coding sequence is TGCAGTGCTAGACGGGGACCCCCAAACACTGAAGCTTTCTTT.

V usage is TRBV29-1 and J usage is TRBJ1-1; TRBD1 agrees at 10 bases. Trimming at V came to 7 bases and at J to 6 bases, leaving 5 bases not matched to a gene. The germline V gene has CDR1 SQVTM and CDR2 ANQGSEA. The length of the CDR3 is 12 residues. The DNA for the CDR3 is TGCAGCGCAGGACAGGGGGTAGCTGAAGCTTTCTTT. This translates into CSAGQGVAEAFF.